This T cell receptor (beta chain) derives from a study of cytomegalovirus exposure and HLA in healthy donors. Whole-study findings and limits: In a later analysis, HLA-associated TCR beta chains were more clonally expanded than equally common others.

Trimming took 6 bases from V and 7 from J, leaving 19 bases between them. The CDR3 length is 14 residues. Per the germline V gene, CDR1 is SEHNR and CDR2 is FQNEAQ (reference sequence). Of note for this clone: Its antigen is unknown.

The PCR was carried out with 60 Vbeta primers and 13 Jbeta primers. Data came from immunoSEQ multiplex PCR; TCRdb stores just in-frame clones and leaves some out. The top ten clones hold approximately 1.7% of a sample with 100,000 to 150,000 clones, roughly four fifths of them seen once. This TCR was sampled from a woman in her forties or fifties in good health and CMV-seronegative. The sample comprised PBMCs. The chain carries TRBV7-9 and TRBJ2-7, with D maybe TRBD2 (6 bases). CDR3 protein: CASRPGGAGSEQYF. For the CDR3, the DNA is TGTGCCAGCAGGCCGGGCGGGGCAGGTAGTGAGCAGTACTTC.